Presented here are 10 T cell receptor beta chains from one specimen sequenced in a study of blood T cells in healthy people across ages. Next came a second PCR, run for about 6 to 11 cycles, which used a sample-barcoded 5' primer along with a J-beta primer mix. TCRdb independently ran MiXCR on the 5' RACE reads; one entry per CDR3 protein. The repertoire consists of fewer than 1,200,000 distinct CDR3 sequences, with 20% to 25% occurring once and the leading ten covering around 0.7%. The same specimen was also included in a second study, on T cells of mothers and their children.

The specimen was blood. These receptors all come from a girl between 2 and 10 years old in good health.

The gene calls are TRBV18 and TRBJ1-2, with D tentatively TRBD1 (5 bases). The germline gives CDR1 KGHSH, CDR2 LQKENI. Trimming shortened V by 4 bases and J by 6 bases, and 18 bases separated the two germline ends. The CDR3 totals 15 residues. The CDR3 spells CASSRLDGTVDGYTF. CDR3 DNA sequence: TGTGCCAGCTCACGCCTCGATGGGACGGTAGATGGCTACACCTTC.

This clonotype was seen a handful of times. CDR3 amino acids: CATSDVLTGEAFF. CDR3 coding DNA: TGTGCCACCAGTGATGTCCTGACAGGGGAAGCTTTCTTT. This chain uses TRBV24-1 with TRBJ1-1; 7 bases agree with TRBD1. V shed 3 bases and J 8 bases; nucleotides not matched to a gene: 5. CDR1 KGHDR and CDR2 SFDVKD come from the germline V gene. This CDR3 is built from 13 residues.

The chain recombines TRBV7-2 with TRBJ2-3, with D perhaps TRBD2 (5 bases). The germline V and J ends were trimmed by 2 bases and 7 bases, with 19 bases remaining between them. The germline gives CDR1 SGHTA, CDR2 FQGNSA. The CDR3 totals 16 residues. The CDR3, as DNA: TGTGCCAGCAGCTTACGGGATGCCCCGGAGGTGTATACGCAGTATTTT. Translating it yields CASSLRDAPEVYTQYF.

V usage is TRBV4-3 and J usage is TRBJ2-1, with unresolved D. Near its end, the DNA agrees better with TRBJ2-7, so the J call may be wrong. Looked up from germline, CDR1 is LGHNA and CDR2 is YSLEER. The CDR3 length is 14 residues. CDR3 nucleotide sequence: TGCGCCAGCAGCCAAGATTCTGACGGGTACGAGCAGTACTTC. As protein: CASSQDSDGYEQYF.

V is TRBV20-1 and J is TRBJ2-1; D is ambiguous. Germline-derived CDR1 and CDR2 are DFQATT and SNEGSKA (reference sequence). Trimming cost V 3 bases and J 0 bases, with 9 bases left between them. This CDR3 spans 14 amino acids. The CDR3 DNA reads as TGCAGTGCTAGTTCCGCCTACTCCTACAATGAGCAGTTCTTC. Protein product: CSASSAYSYNEQFF.

The table lists this clonotype with a few counts. This chain links TRBV6-2 or TRBV6-3 with TRBJ2-1, with 8 bases lining up with TRBD2. The V and J ends lost 7 bases and 0 bases, in that order; junction bases with no gene match: 17. This CDR3 comprises 19 residues. Germline V gene lookup returns CDR1 MNHEY and CDR2 SVGEGT. CDR3 DNA: TGTGCCAGCACCTTACCGGGACTAGTTGTGGGGAGCTCCTACAATGAGCAGTTCTTC. Translating gives CASTLPGLVVGSSYNEQFF.

The chain is built from TRBV4-2 and TRBJ2-5; the match to TRBD2 covers 10 bases. The CDR3 extends over 18 amino acids. The ends lost 0 bases at V and 2 bases at J; junction bases unmatched: 9. Germline V lookup: CDR1 LGHNA, CDR2 YNFKEQ. CDR3 amino acids: CASSQDPRKRGGQETQYF. CDR3 in DNA: TGTGCCAGCAGCCAAGATCCCCGGAAGCGGGGGGGACAAGAGACCCAGTACTTC.

The rearrangement uses TRBV13 and TRBJ1-2; TRBD1 agrees at 12 bases. The ends lost 6 bases at V and 13 bases at J; junction bases unmatched: 9. This CDR3 is built from 13 residues. CDR1 and CDR2 (germline): PRHDT, FYEKMQ (reference sequence). CDR3 in amino acids: CASRPGQGAKSTF. In DNA, the CDR3 is TGTGCCAGCAGACCGGGACAGGGGGCAAAAAGCACCTTC.

This clonotype occurred a few times. The chain recombines TRBV7-8 with TRBJ2-7, with no clear D. Germline V gene data show CDR1 as SGHVS and CDR2 as FQNEAQ. There are 11 residues in the CDR3. The V gene lost 6 bases and the J gene lost 2 bases, with 5 bases spanning the gap. This CDR3 reads CASRSAYEQYF. CDR3 DNA sequence: TGTGCCAGCAGGTCGGCCTACGAGCAGTACTTC.

This clonotype was found a few times. The genes are TRBV28 and TRBJ2-7; D gene unclear. V lost 3 bases and J 2 bases, leaving 11 bases between the germline ends. The CDR3 has 14 residues. In germline, CDR1 is MDHEN, CDR2 SYDVKM. CDR3 coding DNA: TGTGCCAGCAGTTTTAAGGCAGCAACCTACGAGCAGTACTTC. It is translated as CASSFKAATYEQYF.